A selection of T cell receptor beta chains follows, all from one sample in a study of blood T cell repertoires in COVID-19. Profiled with immunoSEQ multiplex PCR; TCRdb holds only in-frame clones, not every one. The sample holds 120,000 or so clones, roughly 78% seen once. The sample consisted of peripheral blood. The origin of the receptors is a man aged 55 to 70 with active or convalescent COVID-19. CDR3s leave out the opening cysteine and the closing phenylalanine or tryptophan.

v_gene: TRBV4-1
CDR3aa: ASSQGQLYEQY

v_gene: TRBV5-1
CDR3aa: ASGLSPTSADTGELF

v_gene: TRBV5-4
CDR3aa: ASSLALSQGLNSPLH

v_gene: TRBV27
CDR3aa: ASSLGLAGVGEQY

v_gene: TRBV28
CDR3aa: ASSLGGPNIQY

v_gene: TRBV3-1/TRBV3-2
CDR3aa: ASSQGGTGVETQY

v_gene: TRBV6-2/TRBV6-3
CDR3aa: ASSWTDSYEQY

v_gene: TRBV5-1
CDR3aa: ASSLGDRVGRQPQH

v_gene: TRBV18
CDR3aa: ASSPRRTGDGELF

v_gene: TRBV28
CDR3aa: ATRDRGSYGYT

v_gene: TRBV4-3
CDR3aa: ASSQGPRDTQY

v_gene: TRBV2
CDR3aa: ASNLGRDTEAF

v_gene: TRBV10-3
CDR3aa: AISEPLGGRDYEQY

v_gene: TRBV5-1
CDR3aa: ASRGGGEVPDTQY

v_gene: TRBV5-4
CDR3aa: ATSGAPNDNSPLH

v_gene: TRBV7-9
CDR3aa: ASSLGGRSGSVGETQY

v_gene: TRBV25-1
CDR3aa: ASSGRDRVTDTQY

v_gene: TRBV19
CDR3aa: ASSIDTATLHPTGELF

v_gene: TRBV10-3
CDR3aa: AISIPGTGQETQY

v_gene: TRBV27
CDR3aa: ASSFEDRGYEQY

v_gene: TRBV5-4
CDR3aa: ASSPPTGTGNYEQY

v_gene: TRBV25-1
CDR3aa: ASSESVELF

v_gene: TRBV4-3
CDR3aa: ASSQDLVSGGNRVGSGNTIY

v_gene: TRBV5-1
CDR3aa: ASEDLAAGGHNEQF

v_gene: TRBV19
CDR3aa: ASKVVGTASLEQF

v_gene: TRBV28
CDR3aa: ASPFSGASSYNEQF

v_gene: TRBV5-1
CDR3aa: ASSLRTGDETAF

v_gene: TRBV20-1
CDR3aa: SAVPKDEQY

v_gene: TRBV5-1
CDR3aa: ASSLARFQADTQY

v_gene: TRBV23-1
CDR3aa: ASSPQGETGELF

v_gene: TRBV9
CDR3aa: ASSARGLDGEQY

v_gene: TRBV7-7
CDR3aa: ASSPRGGGPQETQY